These T cell receptor beta chains were read from a single sample in a study of molecular identifiers for immune sequencing clone quantification. TCRdb independently ran MiXCR on the PCR reads; one entry per CDR3 protein. The data hold about 97,000 distinct CDR3 sequences, with approximately 25% observed a single time. Source material: naive CD8+ T cells from blood, with Jurkat cell RNA spiked in. These TCRs come from a human donor in good health. Some libraries in this study had Jurkat cell RNA spiked in. Each CDR3 is given without its conserved first and last residue.

V,CDR3
TRBV30,AWSGAATYEQY
TRBV12-3/TRBV12-4,VSSSMTGRVETQY
TRBV28,ASTNPQDYEQY
TRBV7-9,ASSSTISTDTQY
TRBV6-5,ASRHQGDSNQPQH
TRBV6-5,ASSYGDEQY
TRBV19,ASSLRNEKLF
TRBV24-1,ATSETNTGELF
TRBV12-3/TRBV12-4,ASSNRGDGTEAF
TRBV7-9,ASSSLVERRLTKETQY
TRBV7-9,ASSLEAGGPDTQY
TRBV5-1,ASRFTSTDTQY
TRBV19,ASSIALADEQF
TRBV20-1,SALGQGASQPQH
TRBV7-3,ASSSRAGILDTQY
TRBV7-2,ASSFSPGTASYNEQF
TRBV27,ASVAFTMEAF
TRBV30,AWSVGDRGYHEQY
TRBV5-1,ASSKTGSGLGEQY
TRBV23-1,ASRSRTDGYEQY
TRBV23-1,ASSQSPLVTRRSGYT
TRBV7-6,ASSTWTGGNQETQY
TRBV20-1,SAGGQERGPSTDTQY
TRBV4-1,ASSQVTGEYYEQY
TRBV4-3,ASSQQRLSSYEQH
TRBV4-1,ASSQVLGPGELF
TRBV4-3,ASSRIGRQGPTDGYT
TRBV3-1,ASSQGTSSYEQY
TRBV4-3,ASSPDLPNEQF
TRBV4-1,ASSLTSVGAPYNEQF
TRBV27,ASGRDSSYYEQY